The following is a TCR beta chain sequence with its context. Its specificity is unknown. The data originate from a study of cytomegalovirus exposure and HLA in healthy donors. Study results and caveats: Associated with cytomegalovirus, according to the listing, were 150 to 200 TCR beta chains.

Trimming removed 6 bases from V and 3 bases from J, with 12 bases in between. The germline V gene encodes CDR1 MNHEY and CDR2 SMNVEV (reference sequence). CDR3 size: 13 residues. 13 Jbeta primers and 60 Vbeta primers were used for the PCR. The method was immunoSEQ multiplex PCR; TCRdb's version includes in-frame clones alone and lacks a portion of them. The profile shows 250,000 or so clones, approximately 81% of them singletons. The sequencing sample was made of PBMCs. This clonotype originated in a woman aged 55-70 years in good health and CMV-seropositive. The chain employs TRBV27 and TRBJ2-7, with D perhaps matching TRBD1 (6 bases). The CDR3 nucleotides read TGTGCCAGCAGGCTGACAGGCTTCTACGAGCAGTACTTC. It specifies CASRLTGFYEQYF.